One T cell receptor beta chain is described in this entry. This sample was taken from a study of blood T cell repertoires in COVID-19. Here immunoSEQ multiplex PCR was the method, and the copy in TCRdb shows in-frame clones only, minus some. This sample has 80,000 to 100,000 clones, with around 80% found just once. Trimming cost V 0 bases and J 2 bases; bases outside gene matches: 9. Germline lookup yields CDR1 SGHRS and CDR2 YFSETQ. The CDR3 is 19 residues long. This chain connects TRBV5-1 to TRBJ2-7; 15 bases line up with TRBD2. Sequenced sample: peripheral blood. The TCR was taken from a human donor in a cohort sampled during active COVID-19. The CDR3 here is CASSLAVPGLAGGPYEQYF. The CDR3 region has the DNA TGCGCCAGCAGCTTGGCCGTCCCGGGACTAGCGGGAGGACCCTACGAGCAGTACTTC. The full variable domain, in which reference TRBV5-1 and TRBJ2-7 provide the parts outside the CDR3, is KAGVTQTPRYLIKTRGQQVTLSCSPISGHRSVSWYQQTPGQGLQFLFEYFSETQRNKGNFPGRFSGRQFSNSRSEMNVSTLELGDSALYLCASSLAVPGLAGGPYEQYFGPGTRLTVT.